This is a list of T cell receptor beta chains from one sample in a study of blood T cell repertoires in COVID-19. Profiling relied on immunoSEQ multiplex PCR, and the TCRdb table lists in-frame clones only, not all of them. The sample holds 65,000 to 70,000 clones, 87% seen once. Sequencing used peripheral blood. These receptors came from a man aged 50 to 59 with active COVID-19. Each CDR3 is given with its conserved first and last residue. A D gene is named only where the DNA matches it firmly. Size is omitted from some rows. Given values are once, few, many or a class for expanded clones.

clone_size j_call d_call v_call cdr3_aa cdr3_nt
- TRBJ2-6 - TRBV5-1 CASSLGWLAPHSGANVLTF TGCGCCAGCAGCTTGGGTTGGCTAGCGCCTCACTCTGGGGCCAACGTCCTGACTTTC
few TRBJ2-3 - TRBV10-1 CASSEHLSTDTQYF TGCGCCAGCAGTGAACACCTCTCCACAGATACGCAGTATTTT
- TRBJ2-4 TRBD2 TRBV5-4 CASSLKGGAKNIQYF TGTGCCAGCAGCTTGAAGGGAGGGGCCAAAAACATTCAGTACTTC
- TRBJ1-1 - TRBV18 CASSQLISWNTEAFF TGTGCCAGCTCACAGCTGATATCGTGGAACACTGAAGCTTTCTTT
- TRBJ2-2 TRBD2 TRBV28 CASSFKRGPEVPGELFF TGTGCCAGCAGTTTTAAGCGGGGCCCAGAAGTACCCGGGGAGCTGTTTTTT
- TRBJ1-4 TRBD1 TRBV30 CAWSQQGAGEKLFF TGTGCCTGGAGCCAACAGGGGGCTGGAGAAAAACTGTTTTTT
- TRBJ1-2 - TRBV4-3 CASSQVSGEGYTF TGCGCCAGCAGCCAAGTTTCAGGGGAAGGCTACACCTTC
- TRBJ1-1 - TRBV11-3 CASSPRMRDTEAFF TGTGCCAGCAGCCCCCGTATGAGGGACACTGAAGCTTTCTTT
- TRBJ2-1 TRBD1 TRBV24-1 CATSAFGTGFYNEQFF TGTGCCACCAGTGCCTTCGGGACAGGGTTCTACAATGAGCAGTTCTTC
- TRBJ2-7 - TRBV11-2 CASSLLEGGPREQYF TGTGCCAGCAGCTTATTGGAGGGCGGACCACGGGAGCAGTACTTC
- TRBJ2-3 TRBD2 TRBV5-1 CASSHVISGPTDTQYF TGCGCCAGCAGCCACGTTATTAGCGGGCCCACAGATACGCAGTATTTT
- TRBJ2-7 - TRBV5-1 CASRRAGSTSPTYEQYF TGCGCCAGCAGGCGGGCCGGGTCGACGTCCCCAACCTACGAGCAGTACTTC
- TRBJ1-2 - TRBV9 CASSANYGYTF TGTGCCAGCAGCGCGAACTATGGCTACACCTTC
- TRBJ2-5 - TRBV5-4 CASSWGPSGETQYF TGTGCCAGCAGCTGGGGGCCGTCGGGGGAGACCCAGTACTTC
- TRBJ2-2 TRBD2 TRBV7-9 CASSLGGLAGAPGELFF TGTGCCAGCAGCTTAGGAGGGCTAGCGGGAGCCCCCGGGGAGCTGTTTTTT
- TRBJ2-3 - TRBV12-3/TRBV12-4 CASSARSWDTQYF TGTGCCAGCAGTGCTAGGTCATGGGATACGCAGTATTTT
- TRBJ2-3 - TRBV10-3 CAISRHTDTQYF TGTGCCATCAGTAGACATACAGATACGCAGTATTTT
- TRBJ2-1 TRBD2 TRBV18 CASSPLGTSSIGEQFF TGTGCCAGCTCACCATTAGGGACTAGCTCAATCGGCGAGCAGTTCTTC
- TRBJ1-1 - TRBV12-3/TRBV12-4 CASSFRENTEAFF TGTGCCAGCAGTTTTCGGGAGAACACTGAAGCTTTCTTT
- TRBJ2-1 TRBD2 TRBV13 CASSLGVSGRNEQFF TGTGCCAGCAGCTTAGGAGTTAGCGGGAGAAATGAGCAGTTCTTC
- TRBJ1-2 - TRBV7-2 CASSLGQYGYTF TGTGCCAGCAGCTTAGGACAGTATGGCTACACCTTC
- TRBJ1-2 TRBD1 TRBV4-2 CASSQDPFQTGGYGYTF TGTGCCAGCAGCCAAGATCCCTTCCAGACAGGGGGTTATGGCTACACCTTC
- TRBJ2-1 - TRBV24-1 CATSDTLAARRNEQFF TGTGCCACCAGTGATACCCTAGCCGCAAGGAGGAATGAGCAGTTCTTC
- TRBJ2-1 TRBD2 TRBV27 CASRLRGGRAGDEQFF TGTGCCAGCAGACTCCGAGGCGGGAGGGCCGGAGATGAGCAGTTCTTC
- TRBJ2-1 - TRBV7-8 CASSRTAYYNEQFF TGTGCCAGCAGCCGGACAGCGTACTACAATGAGCAGTTCTTC
few TRBJ2-1 TRBD2 TRBV28 CASSRGGTRGHNEQFF TGTGCCAGCAGTCGAGGCGGGACTAGGGGACACAATGAGCAGTTCTTC
once TRBJ1-4 - TRBV4-3 CASSQDLPGNEKLFF TGCGCCAGCAGCCAAGATTTGCCAGGAAATGAAAAACTGTTTTTT
- TRBJ2-5 - TRBV12-3/TRBV12-4 CASSFRVETQYF TGTGCCAGCAGTTTTCGGGTCGAGACCCAGTACTTC
- TRBJ2-7 - TRBV7-8 CASSLTGQTVEQYF TGTGCCAGCAGCTTAACCGGACAGACCGTGGAGCAGTACTTC
- TRBJ2-3 TRBD1 TRBV5-1 CASSWGWTGIRTDTQYF TGCGCCAGCAGCTGGGGGTGGACAGGGATTAGGACAGATACGCAGTATTTT
- TRBJ2-7 - TRBV29-1 CSVSQGEQYF TGCAGCGTTAGTCAGGGAGAGCAGTACTTC
- TRBJ1-1 TRBD1 TRBV29-1 CSVATGTNTEAFF TGCAGCGTTGCGACAGGGACGAACACTGAAGCTTTCTTT